This T cell receptor beta chain is from a study of early T cells in non-severe SARS-CoV-2 infection. TCRdb reprocessed the 5' RACE reads with MiXCR, giving one entry per CDR3 protein. The data show roughly 60,000 distinct CDR3 sequences, with over 9.5% seen just once and about 5% held by the top ten. The length of the CDR3 is 18 residues. V was clipped by 3 bases and J by 0 bases, with 15 bases between them. Germline V CDR1 and CDR2: MNHEY, SMNVEV (reference sequence). The TCR comes from an adult who was a healthcare worker with PCR-confirmed SARS-CoV-2 infection or an uninfected control (not recorded which). The chain is built from TRBV27 and TRBJ1-6, with D hard to call. Sequenced input: whole blood. The CDR3 spells CASSLNVGRISYNSPLHF. DNA for the CDR3: TGTGCCAGCAGTTTGAACGTCGGGAGGATCTCCTATAATTCACCCCTCCACTTT.